Each of the 18 T cell receptor beta chains below was sequenced from the same sample in a study of prognosis after radiotherapy for stage I lung cancer (dated by TCRdb to about 2021). Sequenced on an Illumina HiSeq 3000. Two rounds of multiplex PCR were performed to amplify the TCR beta CDR3 region from genomic DNA. In the first PCR round, primers specific to each TRBV and TRBJ gene were used, and the primer sequences were filed in Chinese patent CN105087789A. TCRdb applied fastp at Q25 and MiXCR to the public reads, then kept only in-frame beta chains. Rows are unified per CDR3 protein, each entry keeping the most common DNA and genes. The sample records tens of thousands of distinct CDR3 sequences, around two fifths of which are singletons. The top ten hold roughly 30% of the sample. The source was PBMCs, collected before or after stereotactic body radiation therapy (not recorded which). These receptor sequences come from a donor aged 50 or older with non-small cell lung cancer.

Details on this clonotype: Given the absence of the conserved phenylalanine or tryptophan at the CDR3 end, a read error is likely. The DNA is left out, because the CDR3 cannot be placed on it with certainty; the CDR3 is given as TCRdb lists it. This chain uses TRBV6-5 with TRBJ2-7; the table's D call, TRBD1, was not checked against the DNA. The CDR3 totals 16 residues, both ends included. The germline V gene has CDR1 MNHEY and CDR2 SVGAGI. CDR3 region: CASSYSSQGKSYEQCL.

J is TRBJ1-2 and V is TRBV30, with D tentatively TRBD1 (5 bases). The length of the CDR3 is 13 residues. Germline lookup yields CDR1 GTSNPN and CDR2 SVGIG (reference sequence). Trimming took off 7 bases at V and 4 bases at J, with 16 bases between the two ends. CDR3 sequence (DNA): TGTGCCTCGCACCGGGACCATCCCTATGGCTACACCTTC. It yields the protein CASHRDHPYGYTF.

Comments on this clonotype: Only one base separates this from a far larger clonotype, so it likely reflects a read error. The chain has TRBV6-8 and TRBJ2-1, with TRBD2 matching 15 bases. This CDR3 comprises 17 residues. Looked up from germline, CDR1 is MNHGY and CDR2 is SAAAGT. V lost 7 bases and J lost 7; bases outside the gene matches: 11. CDR3 DNA sequence: TGTGCCAGCACCCTAGGGGGACTAGCGGGAGGTTTAAATGAGCAGTTCTTC. Its protein product is CASTLGGLAGGLNEQFF.

This clonotype was detected only once. This rearrangement joins TRBV19 to TRBJ2-2; no clear D. Per the germline V gene, CDR1 is LNHDA and CDR2 is SQIVND (reference sequence). Trimming removed 6 bases from V and 7 bases from J, with 12 bases in between. The CDR3 sequence is 13 residues long. CDR3 nucleotides: TGTGCCAGTAGCGATTTCAATTTCGGGGAGCTGTTTTTT. This gives the protein CASSDFNFGELFF.

This clonotype showed up many times. This chain links TRBV28 with TRBJ2-7, with 9 bases fitting TRBD1. V lost 4 bases to trimming and J lost 2 bases; unmatched junction nucleotides: 6. The CDR3 is made up of 15 amino acids. Per the germline V gene, CDR1 is MDHEN and CDR2 is SYDVKM. CDR3 residues: CASSSAGTGTYEQYF. CDR3 DNA sequence: TGTGCCAGCAGTTCCGCCGGGACAGGGACCTACGAGCAGTACTTC.

This clonotype was recorded many times. This chain links TRBV20-1 with TRBJ1-1; no firm D call. CDR3 length: 13 amino acids. CDR1 is DFQATT, CDR2 SNEGSKA, per germline (reference sequence). Trimming took 0 bases from V and 7 from J, leaving 12 bases between them. CDR3 in amino acids: CSAREARNGEAFF. CDR3 nucleotides: TGCAGTGCTAGAGAGGCGAGAAACGGTGAAGCTTTCTTT.

Turning to this clonotype: One junction end disagrees with the germline gene, perhaps due to a read error. The chain employs TRBV12-3 or TRBV12-4 and TRBJ2-6, with D unresolved. The CDR3 consists of 13 residues. DNA for the CDR3: TGTGCCAGCAGTCGATCGGTGGCCAACATCCTGACTTTC. Translation gives CASSRSVANILTF.

This clonotype came up many times. The chain has TRBV6-5 and TRBJ1-4, with 7 bases identical to TRBD1. The V and J ends lost 1 base and 8 bases, in that order; junction bases with no gene match: 7. This CDR3 is built from 15 residues. Germline CDR1 reads MNHEY; CDR2 reads SVGAGI. This chain's CDR3 is CASSYFARGGEKLFF. The CDR3 DNA follows: TGTGCCAGCAGTTACTTCGCCAGGGGGGGAGAAAAACTGTTTTTT.

This clonotype was counted ten times or more. This sequence joins TRBV5-4 and TRBJ1-6; D not certain. The CDR3 spans 14 residues. V was trimmed by 0 bases and J by 7 bases, leaving 8 bases between them. The germline V gene has CDR1 SGHNT and CDR2 YYREEE (reference sequence). CDR3 amino acids: CASSLAVFNSPLHF. The CDR3 nucleotides are TGTGCCAGCAGCTTGGCCGTATTCAATTCACCCCTCCACTTT.

In the case of this clonotype: The limits of the CDR3 on the DNA are not certain, so only TCRdb's listed CDR3 is given. The chain recombines TRBV6-5 with TRBJ1-5; TRBD1 reflects the table's D call only, with no check against the DNA. CDR1 and CDR2 (germline): MNHEY, SVGAGI. The CDR3 has 13 residues if both end residues are counted. The CDR3 reads CASSSSGNQPQHF.

Worth noting for this clonotype: The likely explanation is a read error, given a far larger clone one base away. The chain joins TRBV6-9 to TRBJ2-5; 10 nucleotides agree with TRBD2. The CDR3 totals 16 residues. Germline values: CDR1 MNHGY, CDR2 SVAAGI. Unmatched junction bases numbered 8, after V lost 4 bases and J lost 3 bases. The CDR3, as DNA: TGTGCCAGCAGTTCCACCGGGACTAGCGTGGAAGAGACCCAGTACTTC. Its translation is CASSSTGTSVEETQYF.

In its sample, this clonotype was seen many times. The chain is built from TRBV6-2 or TRBV6-3 and TRBJ1-4; 12 nucleotides match TRBD1. The ends lost 5 bases at V and 6 bases at J; junction bases unmatched: 4. Germline CDR1 MNHEY, CDR2 SVGEGT. This CDR3 contains 15 residues. The CDR3 loop reads CASSRDRGLDEKLFF. DNA of the CDR3: TGTGCCAGCAGTCGGGACAGGGGGCTCGATGAAAAACTGTTTTTT.

J is TRBJ1-6 and V is TRBV6-5; D is uncertain. CDR1 is MNHEY, CDR2 SVGAGI, per germline. The CDR3 length is 13 residues. The germline V and J ends were trimmed by 3 bases and 10 bases, with 10 bases remaining between them. CDR3 bases: TGTGCCAGCAGTTATGGAGACCTCTCACCCCTCCACTTT. Its translation is CASSYGDLSPLHF.

The CDR3, as DNA: TGTGCCAGTTTGGGCAGGGGTAATTCACCCCTCCACTTT. Its translation is CASLGRGNSPLHF. The rearrangement links TRBV19 to TRBJ1-6; possibly TRBD1 for D (6 bases). Per the germline V gene, CDR1 is LNHDA and CDR2 is SQIVND (reference sequence). The ends were cut back, 8 bases at V and 6 bases at J, with 11 bases in the middle. This CDR3 is built from 13 residues. Full variable domain (remainder filled in from reference TRBV19 and TRBJ1-6): DGGITQSPKYLFRKEGQNVTLSCEQNLNHDAMYWYRQDPGQGLRLIYYSQIVNDFQKGDIAEGYSVSREKKESFPLTVTSAQKNPTAFYLCASLGRGNSPLHFGNGTRLTVT.

To note about this clonotype: This likely stems from a read error, as it lies one base from a far larger clone. The V call is TRBV6-5, the J call TRBJ1-5; D may be TRBD1 (6 bases). CDR3 size: 14 residues. Germline assignment: CDR1 MNHEY and CDR2 SVGAGI. CDR3 nucleotides: TGTGCCAGCAGTTACTTGGGGGCTAATCAGCCCCATCATTTT. Its translation: CASSYLGANQPHHF.

This clonotype has at least ten counts. The CDR3 nucleotides are TGTGCCAGCAGCTCCCTCTTTGGTACGGGTACGCAGTATTTT. This codes for CASSSLFGTGTQYF. The chain recombines TRBV7-2 with TRBJ2-3, with D hard to call. Germline V CDR1 and CDR2: SGHTA, FQGNSA. V was shortened by 4 bases and J by 8 bases, with 16 bases between the two germline ends. This CDR3 has 14 amino acids.

As regards this clonotype: A far larger clone is a single base away, which makes a read error likely. The rearrangement uses TRBV6-8 and TRBJ2-7, with 8 nucleotides matching TRBD1. Trimming took 7 bases from V and 1 from J; bases not matched to a gene: 6. This CDR3 has 14 amino acids. Per the germline V gene, CDR1 is MNHGY and CDR2 is SAAAGT. The CDR3 DNA is TGTGCCAGCACCAATGACAGGGGATCCTACGAGCAGTACTTC. This gives the protein CASTNDRGSYEQYF.

Details on this clonotype: Since a much larger clone is just one base distant, this may be a read error. The chain couples TRBV29-1 to TRBJ1-1; D unclear. V lost 4 bases to trimming and J lost 10 bases, with 10 bases between them. The germline gives CDR1 SQVTM, CDR2 ANQGSEA. This CDR3 is 10 amino acids long. The CDR3 reads CSVVEVPAFF. For the CDR3, the DNA is TGCAGCGTTGTGGAGGTACCAGCTTTCTTT. Full variable domain (missing parts from reference TRBV29-1 and TRBJ1-1): SAVISQKPSRDICQRGTSLTIQCQVDSQVTMMFWYRQQPGQSLTLIATANQGSEATYESGFVIDKFPISRPNLTFSTLTVSNMSPEDSSIYLCSVVEVPAFFGQGTRLTVV.